The 20 T cell receptor beta chains below were found in one sample sequenced in a study of blood T cell repertoires in COVID-19. TCRdb keeps only in-frame clones here, not all; method: immunoSEQ multiplex PCR. The sample holds about 200,000 clones, 85% to 90% seen once. Sequenced input: peripheral blood. These receptors all stem from a man aged 60-69 years who had recovered from COVID-19.

The chain couples TRBV10-1 to TRBJ1-1, with D possibly being TRBD1 (5 bases). This CDR3 contains 14 residues. Germline assignment: CDR1 WNHNN and CDR2 SYGVQD (reference sequence). The V end lost 8 bases, the J end lost 2 bases, and 15 bases lay between the germline ends. The CDR3 is CASGGVRGNTEAFF. The CDR3 region has the DNA TGCGCCAGCGGAGGGGTCCGAGGTAACACTGAAGCTTTCTTT.

The genes are TRBV6-2 or TRBV6-3 and TRBJ2-3, with D tentatively TRBD1 (6 bases). In germline, CDR1 is MNHEY, CDR2 SVGEGT. The V and J ends lost 4 bases and 2 bases respectively, with 13 bases between them. This CDR3 region has 15 residues. The CDR3 sequence: CASSSGQGLTDTQYF. The CDR3 DNA follows: TGTGCCAGCAGTTCAGGCCAGGGGCTCACAGATACGCAGTATTTT.

The V call is TRBV6-5, the J call TRBJ2-7; tentatively, D is TRBD1 (6 bases). The CDR3 spans 15 residues. V was cut by 6 bases and J by 3 bases, with 18 bases left in between. Germline values: CDR1 MNHEY, CDR2 SVGAGI. Here the CDR3 reads CASRSRTGSRYEQYF. The CDR3 DNA reads TGTGCCAGCAGGTCCCGCACAGGGAGCCGCTACGAGCAGTACTTC.

V is TRBV5-4 and J is TRBJ2-7; weak D call: TRBD2 (5 bases). Trimming cost V 5 bases and J 5 bases, with 14 bases left between them. The CDR3 has 13 residues. Germline CDR1 reads SGHNT; CDR2 reads YYREEE (reference sequence). The CDR3: CASSPAGSNEQYF. DNA for the CDR3: TGTGCCAGCAGTCCGGCGGGTAGCAACGAGCAGTACTTC.

This clone was detected only a few times. V is TRBV4-2 and J is TRBJ2-1; TRBD2 matches 12 bases. Unmatched junction bases numbered 11, after V lost 0 bases and J lost 8 bases. The CDR3 has 18 amino acids. Germline V CDR1 and CDR2: LGHNA, YNFKEQ. Here the CDR3 DNA reads TGTGCCAGCAGCCAAGAGCCTAGCGGGGGGGCGCTTACACATGAGCAGTTCTTC. Its protein product is CASSQEPSGGALTHEQFF.

Comment on this clone: At the DNA level, this CDR3 is encoded by other sequences in the same sample as well. The chain uses TRBV24-1 and TRBJ1-2, with a weak D call TRBD1 (6 bases). In germline, CDR1 is KGHDR, CDR2 SFDVKD. This CDR3 contains 13 residues. Trimming cost V 3 bases and J 8 bases, with 12 bases left between them. CDR3 sequence: CATSDQQGPGYTF. CDR3 in DNA: TGTGCCACCAGTGATCAACAGGGCCCGGGCTACACCTTC.

The rearrangement uses TRBV18 and TRBJ1-2; no clear D gene. V was clipped by 6 bases and J by 1 base, with 12 bases between them. The CDR3 is made up of 14 amino acids. Germline CDR1 KGHSH, CDR2 LQKENI. The CDR3 here is CASSRESFNYGYTF. The CDR3 DNA reads TGTGCCAGCTCGCGGGAGAGTTTTAACTATGGCTACACCTTC.

The V and J genes are TRBV25-1 and TRBJ2-7, with 8 nucleotides matching TRBD1. J lost 0 bases, V lost 6 bases, and 1 base had no gene match. This CDR3 has 13 residues. The germline V gene encodes CDR1 MGHDK and CDR2 SYGVNS. The CDR3 spells CASRGQASYEQYF. CDR3 nucleotide sequence: TGTGCCAGCAGGGGACAGGCCTCCTACGAGCAGTACTTC.

The chain couples TRBV5-4 to TRBJ2-7; 10 bases fit TRBD1. Looked up from germline, CDR1 is SGHNT and CDR2 is YYREEE (reference sequence). V was pared by 1 base and J by 5 bases, with 6 bases of the junction left unmatched. CDR3 size: 15 residues. The CDR3 nucleotides read TGTGCCAGCAGCTTGAGGGACAGGGGAGTCCACGAGCAGTACTTC. It yields the protein CASSLRDRGVHEQYF.

The chain employs TRBV5-6 and TRBJ2-1, with TRBD2 identical over 8 bases. The germline CDR1 and CDR2 sequences are SGHDT and YYEEEE. Trimming at V came to 3 bases and at J to 9 bases, leaving 8 bases not matched to a gene. The CDR3 covers 14 residues. The CDR3 reads CASSSRGTRSEQFF. Written as DNA, the CDR3 is TGTGCCAGCAGCTCGCGTGGGACTAGATCTGAGCAGTTCTTC.

The chain recombines TRBV7-9 with TRBJ1-3; D unresolved. This CDR3 has 12 residues. Germline-derived CDR1 and CDR2 are SEHNR and FQNEAQ (reference sequence). V was trimmed by 5 bases and J by 2 bases, leaving 4 bases between them. For the CDR3, the DNA is TGTGCCAGCAGCCCTACTGGAAACACCATATATTTT. It yields the protein CASSPTGNTIYF.

V gene TRBV13 combines with J gene TRBJ1-2; 10 nucleotides line up with TRBD1. Germline V CDR1 and CDR2: PRHDT, FYEKMQ (reference sequence). This CDR3 region has 13 residues. V shed 6 bases, J shed 4 bases, and the junction held 2 bases outside the gene matches. The CDR3 is CASRRQGAYGYTF. CDR3 bases: TGTGCCAGCAGACGACAGGGGGCCTATGGCTACACCTTC.

The chain links TRBV7-6 to TRBJ2-1; 11 nucleotides agree with TRBD2. Trimming took 3 bases from V and 5 from J; bases not matched to a gene: 6. The CDR3 is made up of 16 amino acids. Germline V gene data show CDR1 as SGHVS and CDR2 as FNYEAQ. CDR3 protein: CASSFSLAGGNNEQFF. Written as DNA, the CDR3 is TGTGCCAGCAGCTTTAGCCTAGCGGGGGGCAACAATGAGCAGTTCTTC. Drawing the rest from reference TRBV7-6 and TRBJ2-1, the complete variable domain is GAGVSQSPRYKVTKRGQDVALRCDPISGHVSLYWYRQALGQGPEFLTYFNYEAQQDKSGLPNDRFSAERPEGSISTLTIQRTEQRDSAMYRCASSFSLAGGNNEQFFGPGTRLTVL.

The rearrangement links TRBV5-1 to TRBJ2-7; 7 bases agree with TRBD2. There are 14 residues in the CDR3. Germline CDR1 SGHRS, CDR2 YFSETQ. J gave up 3 bases and V 4 bases, and 7 bases lay outside the gene matches. CDR3 sequence (DNA): TGCGCCAGCAGCAACGGACTAGGATTCTACGAGCAGTACTTC. Translation gives CASSNGLGFYEQYF.

The J gene is TRBJ2-5, the V gene TRBV7-9, with 8 bases identical to TRBD1. This CDR3 has 14 residues. Trimming took 5 bases from V and 2 from J; bases not matched to a gene: 4. CDR1 is SEHNR and CDR2 is FQNEAQ in the germline V gene (reference sequence). The CDR3 spells CASSPGQVQETQYF. Written as DNA, the CDR3 is TGTGCCAGCAGCCCGGGACAGGTACAAGAGACCCAGTACTTC.

The V call is TRBV6-5, the J call TRBJ2-3; weak D call: TRBD2 (5 bases). V lost 1 base to trimming and J lost 6 bases, with 8 bases between them. Germline V CDR1 and CDR2: MNHEY, SVGAGI. CDR3 size: 13 residues. CDR3 region: CASSYWEQDTQYF. As DNA, the CDR3 is TGTGCCAGCAGTTACTGGGAGCAGGATACGCAGTATTTT.

This clone was detected only once. Other DNA sequences in the same sample also yield this CDR3. The chain links TRBV5-1 to TRBJ2-3, with TRBD2 identical over 12 bases. Per germline, CDR1 SGHRS and CDR2 YFSETQ. This CDR3 is built from 15 residues. V lost 0 bases, J lost 9 bases, and 5 bases stayed unmatched. The CDR3 DNA reads as TGCGCCAGCAGCTTGGCTAGCGGGAGGGAAGACACGCAGTATTTT. Protein product: CASSLASGREDTQYF.

The chain joins TRBV6-2 or TRBV6-3 to TRBJ2-5, with D perhaps matching TRBD1 (5 bases). The CDR3 contains 17 residues. Germline V gene sequence: CDR1 MNHEY, CDR2 SVGEGT. V dropped 2 bases and J dropped 2 bases, with 18 bases sitting between them. CDR3 protein: CASSYGQGPTFQETQYF. In nucleotides, the CDR3 is TGTGCCAGCAGTTACGGGCAGGGCCCCACCTTTCAAGAGACCCAGTACTTC.

This chain uses TRBV6-1 with TRBJ1-5; D is uncertain. This CDR3 region has 17 residues. CDR1 and CDR2 (germline): MNHNS, SASEGT. V was trimmed by 1 base and J by 3 bases, leaving 16 bases between them. Here the CDR3 reads CASSEVDSGSANQPQHF. The CDR3 bases are TGTGCCAGCAGTGAAGTTGATTCGGGGTCGGCCAATCAGCCCCAGCATTTT.

For the CDR3, the DNA is TGTGCCAGCAGCCCCAGCGGGAGGTTCTCCTACGAGCAGTACTTC. Amino acids: CASSPSGRFSYEQYF. J is TRBJ2-7 and V is TRBV11-2; 9 positions match TRBD2. The germline CDR1 and CDR2 sequences are SGHAT and FQNNGV. The CDR3 runs 15 residues. V shed 5 bases and J 0 bases; nucleotides not matched to a gene: 5.